A single sample gave rise to the 29 T cell receptor beta chains below, sequenced in a study of cytomegalovirus exposure and HLA in healthy donors. Both 60 Vbeta primers and 13 Jbeta primers went into the PCR. Sequencing used immunoSEQ multiplex PCR; TCRdb keeps in-frame clones, though not all of them. This table holds 160,000 or so clones, 70% to 80% found once. The material sequenced was PBMCs. The receptors were gathered from a woman aged 40-49 years in good health and CMV-seronegative.

The count of this clone is one. This rearrangement joins TRBV9 to TRBJ2-7; no reliable D call. Per the germline V gene, CDR1 is SGDLS and CDR2 is YYNGEE. This CDR3 region has 14 residues. The V end lost 0 bases, the J end lost 4 bases, and 11 bases lay between the germline ends. CDR3 amino acids: CASSVGPSTYEQYF. The DNA for the CDR3 is TGTGCCAGCAGCGTAGGACCCTCGACTTACGAGCAGTACTTC.

This rearrangement joins TRBV5-6 to TRBJ1-5; the D gene is possibly TRBD1 (5 bases). Germline-derived CDR1 and CDR2 are SGHDT and YYEEEE. Trimming shortened V by 1 base and J by 3 bases, and 11 bases separated the two germline ends. CDR3 length: 15 residues. The CDR3 reads CASSLIGTNNQPQHF. The CDR3 nucleotides read TGTGCCAGCAGCTTGATAGGGACTAACAATCAGCCCCAGCATTTT. The full variable domain, with the rest looked up from reference TRBV5-6 and TRBJ1-5, is DAGVTQSPTHLIKTRGQQVTLRCSPKSGHDTVSWYQQALGQGPQFIFQYYEEEERQRGNFPDRFSGHQFPNYSSELNVNALLLGDSALYLCASSLIGTNNQPQHFGDGTRLSIL.

This chain connects TRBV5-4 to TRBJ2-2, with 9 bases that match TRBD2. Germline V CDR1 and CDR2: SGHNT, YYREEE (reference sequence). This CDR3 contains 16 residues. V was pared by 4 bases and J by 7 bases, with 11 bases of the junction left unmatched. The CDR3 region has the DNA TGTGCCAGCAGCCGTGGCGGCGGGAGGGCCGACGGGGAGCTGTTTTTT. This encodes CASSRGGGRADGELFF.

The chain recombines TRBV4-2 with TRBJ1-2; 10 bases line up with TRBD1. J gave up 6 bases and V 0 bases, and 1 base lay outside the gene matches. The germline V gene has CDR1 LGHNA and CDR2 YNFKEQ. The CDR3 is 14 amino acids. The CDR3, as DNA: TGTGCCAGCAGCCAAGAAGGGACAGGGGATGGCTACACCTTC. Translated, it gives CASSQEGTGDGYTF.

The V and J genes are TRBV5-1 and TRBJ2-7, with a tentative D call TRBD2 (6 bases). Germline values: CDR1 SGHRS, CDR2 YFSETQ. There are 15 residues in the CDR3. V lost 0 bases to trimming and J lost 1 base, with 11 bases between them. This CDR3 is CASSLVPGESYEQYF. The CDR3 DNA is TGCGCCAGCAGCTTGGTTCCGGGGGAATCCTACGAGCAGTACTTC.

This clone was counted only a few times. V gene TRBV28 combines with J gene TRBJ1-2; 7 bases match TRBD1. From germline, CDR1 is MDHEN and CDR2 SYDVKM. The CDR3 runs 13 residues. V shed 11 bases and J 4 bases; nucleotides not matched to a gene: 10. The CDR3 sequence: CAAGLGGGYGYTF. The CDR3 DNA follows: TGTGCCGCGGGGCTAGGGGGCGGCTATGGCTACACCTTC.

The chain couples TRBV4-2 to TRBJ2-1; D uncertain. CDR1 is LGHNA, CDR2 YNFKEQ, per germline. The CDR3 covers 15 residues. Trimming took off 6 bases at V and 3 bases at J, with 15 bases between the two ends. The CDR3 here is CASRQSETVYNEQFF. CDR3 nucleotides: TGTGCCAGCAGGCAAAGCGAGACTGTCTACAATGAGCAGTTCTTC.

The CDR3 sequence: CASSEYAGTGGSYTF. The CDR3, as DNA: TGTGCCAGCAGTGAATACGCCGGGACAGGGGGTAGCTACACCTTC. The chain couples TRBV25-1 to TRBJ1-2, with 11 nucleotides matching TRBD1. J was trimmed by 9 bases and V by 0 bases; bases with no gene match: 6. The CDR3 contains 15 residues. Germline V gene data show CDR1 as MGHDK and CDR2 as SYGVNS.

V gene TRBV19 combines with J gene TRBJ2-1, with 8 positions matching TRBD2. Germline V gene data show CDR1 as LNHDA and CDR2 as SQIVND (reference sequence). J gave up 3 bases and V 7 bases, and 14 bases lay outside the gene matches. The CDR3 is made up of 17 amino acids. The CDR3 spells CASTSRGGGGHYNEQFF. The CDR3 bases are TGTGCCAGTACCTCCCGGGGGGGAGGAGGTCACTACAATGAGCAGTTCTTC.

The rearrangement links TRBV5-5 to TRBJ1-1; D not resolved. The CDR3 totals 13 residues. Germline CDR1 is SGHKS and CDR2 is YYEKEE (reference sequence). V gave up 5 bases and J gave up 0 bases, with 8 bases separating them. The CDR3 DNA sequence: TGTGCCAGCAGACTTCCCCTGAACACTGAAGCTTTCTTT. It codes for CASRLPLNTEAFF.

V gene TRBV2 combines with J gene TRBJ2-7; TRBD2 aligns across 13 bases. This CDR3 contains 20 residues. Germline CDR1 reads SNHLY; CDR2 reads FYNNEI. Trimming at V came to 5 bases and at J to 0 bases, leaving 16 bases not matched to a gene. The CDR3 region is CASSPRSKTSGRWGSYEQYF. DNA for the CDR3: TGTGCCAGCAGTCCCAGATCAAAGACTAGCGGGAGGTGGGGCTCCTACGAGCAGTACTTC.

A word on this clone: The same CDR3 also results from other DNA sequences found in this sample. The chain couples TRBV30 to TRBJ1-3; 9 bases agree with TRBD1. The germline gives CDR1 GTSNPN, CDR2 SVGIG (reference sequence). V lost 3 bases and J lost 1; bases outside the gene matches: 4. The CDR3 is 15 residues long. CDR3 amino acids: CAWSRDRASGNTIYF. In DNA form, the CDR3 reads TGTGCCTGGAGCAGGGACAGGGCGTCTGGAAACACCATATATTTT.

The chain recombines TRBV5-1 with TRBJ2-7, with 7 bases identical to TRBD1. Germline V CDR1 and CDR2: SGHRS, YFSETQ. The CDR3 runs to 14 residues. V was clipped by 0 bases and J by 6 bases; unmatched bases: 6. The CDR3 coding sequence is TGCGCCAGCAGCTTGGGACAGGGTGGGTCCGAGCAGTACTTC. Its protein is CASSLGQGGSEQYF.

The V call is TRBV6-1, the J call TRBJ1-2, with TRBD1 identical over 7 bases. With 9 bases clipped from V and 2 bases from J, the junction kept 9 bases outside the gene matches. The length of the CDR3 is 14 residues. CDR1 is MNHNS and CDR2 is SASEGT in the germline V gene. CDR3: CASVEGQTNYGYTF. DNA for the CDR3: TGTGCCAGTGTCGAGGGACAGACCAACTATGGCTACACCTTC.

This clone was counted a single time. V and J are TRBV9 and TRBJ2-7; 10 nucleotides match TRBD1. J lost 9 bases, V lost 0 bases, and 12 bases had no gene match. Looked up from germline, CDR1 is SGDLS and CDR2 is YYNGEE. CDR3 length: 16 residues. In DNA form, the CDR3 reads TGTGCCAGCAGCGTAGCCCCAGGGACCGGGACAGGGGCGCAGTACTTC. Encoded protein: CASSVAPGTGTGAQYF.

The chain recombines TRBV7-2 with TRBJ2-7, with D maybe TRBD2 (5 bases). This CDR3 comprises 14 residues. The germline V gene encodes CDR1 SGHTA and CDR2 FQGNSA. The V end lost 5 bases, the J end lost 0 bases, and 11 bases lay between the germline ends. The CDR3 here is CASSPSEGSYEQYF. The CDR3 DNA reads as TGTGCCAGCAGCCCCTCAGAGGGCTCCTACGAGCAGTACTTC.

In this sample, this clone turned up once. The rearrangement links TRBV19 to TRBJ2-7, with D maybe TRBD1 (5 bases). V lost 4 bases to trimming and J lost 0 bases, with 10 bases between them. The CDR3 consists of 14 residues. Germline assignment: CDR1 LNHDA and CDR2 SQIVND (reference sequence). The CDR3 DNA reads TGTGCCAGTAGTACGGGCAGGGTCTCCTACGAGCAGTACTTC. It encodes CASSTGRVSYEQYF.

The chain links TRBV18 to TRBJ1-4; 9 nucleotides line up with TRBD1. CDR1 KGHSH and CDR2 LQKENI come from the germline V gene. V trimming: 4 bases; J trimming: 5 bases; junction bases outside the gene matches: 2. The CDR3 is 14 residues long. The CDR3: CASSLGTGNEKLFF. In DNA, the CDR3 is TGTGCCAGCTCACTTGGGACAGGGAATGAAAAACTGTTTTTT.

Note on this clone: An end of the junction differs from the germline gene, which may be a read error. The genes are TRBV7-7 and TRBJ1-5, with D possibly being TRBD1 (6 bases). Germline assignment: CDR1 SSHAT and CDR2 FNYEAQ (reference sequence). The CDR3 sequence is 19 residues long. In DNA, the CDR3 is TGTGCTAGCAGCTTAGCTAACTCACAGGGACTATATAGCAATCAGCCCCAGCATTTT. This gives the protein CASSLANSQGLYSNQPQHF.

As for this clone: Germline is not matched at one junction end, which may reflect a read error. Other DNA variants within this sample encode the same CDR3. This chain uses TRBV13 with TRBJ2-2; maybe TRBD2 (5 bases). CDR3 length: 16 residues. From germline, CDR1 is PRHDT and CDR2 FYEKMQ (reference sequence). CDR3 amino acids: CASSPGVRGLPGELFF. The DNA for the CDR3 is TGTGCTAGCAGCCCCGGGGTACGGGGTCTCCCCGGGGAGCTGTTTTTT.

V usage is TRBV5-1 and J usage is TRBJ2-7; 12 nucleotides match TRBD1. The germline CDR1 and CDR2 sequences are SGHRS and YFSETQ. This CDR3 is built from 15 residues. The trim removed 4 bases at V and 5 bases at J, leaving 7 bases unmatched. CDR3: CASSQLGQGAHEQYF. CDR3 DNA sequence: TGCGCCAGCAGCCAATTGGGACAGGGGGCCCACGAGCAGTACTTC.

The chain links TRBV9 to TRBJ2-1, with 10 bases that match TRBD2. Germline V CDR1 and CDR2: SGDLS, YYNGEE. The CDR3 runs to 15 residues. The V and J ends lost 3 bases and 7 bases, in that order; junction bases with no gene match: 7. CDR3 sequence reads: CASSALAGDGNEQFF. Written as DNA, the CDR3 is TGTGCCAGCAGCGCGCTAGCGGGAGACGGGAATGAGCAGTTCTTC.

The chain links TRBV5-1 to TRBJ2-2, with 8 nucleotides matching TRBD2. The CDR3 length is 17 residues. CDR1 and CDR2 from the germline V gene are SGHRS and YFSETQ. V shed 3 bases and J 2 bases; nucleotides not matched to a gene: 9. Here the CDR3 reads CASSWSTSALNTGELFF. The CDR3 nucleotides are TGCGCCAGCAGCTGGTCGACTAGCGCCCTTAACACCGGGGAGCTGTTTTTT.

The gene calls are TRBV29-1 and TRBJ1-4, with TRBD1 as a possible D gene (5 bases). Germline V gives CDR1 SQVTM, CDR2 ANQGSEA. Trimming took off 5 bases at V and 4 bases at J, with 8 bases between the two ends. The CDR3 contains 12 residues. CDR3 sequence reads: CSVTDSNEKLFF. CDR3 bases: TGCAGCGTTACTGACAGTAATGAAAAACTGTTTTTT.

The chain has TRBV18 and TRBJ2-7; maybe TRBD1 (6 bases). Germline CDR1 KGHSH, CDR2 LQKENI. This CDR3 region has 14 residues. The V end lost 3 bases, the J end lost 5 bases, and 14 bases lay between the germline ends. The CDR3 spells CASSPVFRGNEQYF. Written as DNA, the CDR3 is TGTGCCAGCTCACCTGTTTTCAGGGGAAACGAGCAGTACTTC.

In this sample, this clone turned up once. The chain employs TRBV7-8 and TRBJ2-3, with 12 nucleotides matching TRBD2. The V segment lost 5 bases and the J segment 4 bases; nucleotides outside the gene matches: 7. Germline values: CDR1 SGHVS, CDR2 FQNEAQ. The CDR3 loop spans 16 amino acids. Here the CDR3 DNA reads TGTGCCAGCAGCCCCCTCGGACTAGCGGGGTCAGATACGCAGTATTTT. The encoded protein is CASSPLGLAGSDTQYF. Supplemented by reference TRBV7-8 and TRBJ2-3, the full variable domain reads GAGVSQSPRYKVAKRGQDVALRCDPISGHVSLFWYQQALGQGPEFLTYFQNEAQLDKSGLPSDRFFAERPEGSVSTLKIQRTQQEDSAVYLCASSPLGLAGSDTQYFGPGTRLTVL.

This chain links TRBV2 with TRBJ1-2; 7 bases align to TRBD1. Germline V CDR1 and CDR2: SNHLY, FYNNEI. Trimming took 1 base from V and 6 from J; bases not matched to a gene: 20. CDR3 length: 19 amino acids. CDR3 sequence (DNA): TGTGCCAGCAGTGAAGTAGTGGGACAGCCGCAACGCCGAATCAATGGCTACACCTTC. It encodes CASSEVVGQPQRRINGYTF.

J is TRBJ2-3 and V is TRBV9; 11 bases are a match to TRBD2. V lost 4 bases, J lost 6 bases, and 7 bases stayed unmatched. This CDR3 comprises 15 residues. The V gene's germline CDR1 is SGDLS and CDR2 YYNGEE. The CDR3 nucleotides read TGTGCCAGCAGCTTGACTAGCGGGATAGTGGATACGCAGTATTTT. Encoded protein: CASSLTSGIVDTQYF.

The gene calls are TRBV25-1 and TRBJ2-7, with 9 bases identical to TRBD2. The V and J ends lost 1 base and 4 bases, in that order; junction bases with no gene match: 2. The CDR3 loop spans 14 amino acids. Germline V gives CDR1 MGHDK, CDR2 SYGVNS. The CDR3 DNA is TGTGCCAGCAGTGAATCTAGCGGGGTGTACGAGCAGTACTTC. It translates to CASSESSGVYEQYF.